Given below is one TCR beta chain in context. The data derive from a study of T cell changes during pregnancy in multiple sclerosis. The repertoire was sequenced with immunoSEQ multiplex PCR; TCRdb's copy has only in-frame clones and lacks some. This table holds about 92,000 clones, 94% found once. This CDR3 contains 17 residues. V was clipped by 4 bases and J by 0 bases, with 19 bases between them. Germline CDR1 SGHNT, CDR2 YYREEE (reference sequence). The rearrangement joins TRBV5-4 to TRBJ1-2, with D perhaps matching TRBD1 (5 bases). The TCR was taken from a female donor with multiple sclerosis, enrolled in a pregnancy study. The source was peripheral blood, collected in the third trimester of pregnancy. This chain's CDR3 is CASSPVRVGLANYGYTF. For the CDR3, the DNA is TGTGCCAGCAGCCCGGTCAGGGTGGGACTAGCTAACTATGGCTACACCTTC.